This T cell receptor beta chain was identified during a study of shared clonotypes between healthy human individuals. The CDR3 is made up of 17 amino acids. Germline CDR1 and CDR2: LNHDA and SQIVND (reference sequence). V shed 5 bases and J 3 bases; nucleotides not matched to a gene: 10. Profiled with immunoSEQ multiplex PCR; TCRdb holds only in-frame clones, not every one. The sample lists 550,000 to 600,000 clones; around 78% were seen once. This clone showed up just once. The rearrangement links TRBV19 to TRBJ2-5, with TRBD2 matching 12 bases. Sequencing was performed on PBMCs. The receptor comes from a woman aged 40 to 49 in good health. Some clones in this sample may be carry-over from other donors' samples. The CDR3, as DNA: TGTGCCAGTAGTTCGCGGACTAGCGGGACAGGGGAAGAGACCCAGTACTTC. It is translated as CASSSRTSGTGEETQYF.